This T cell receptor beta chain was retrieved from a study of control samples from healthy donors and cancer patients. Sequencing was performed with immunoSEQ multiplex PCR; in TCRdb, only in-frame clones are kept and a portion is missing. The sample contains approximately 37,000 clones, about 83% of which appear only once. V was cut by 5 bases and J by 5 bases, with 13 bases left in between. The CDR3 runs to 14 residues. CDR1 and CDR2 from the germline V gene are MNHEY and SVGEGT. The chain employs TRBV6-2 or TRBV6-3 and TRBJ1-5, with a tentative D call TRBD1 (6 bases). The TCR comes from a woman in her sixties with lung cancer. Source material: PBMCs. The CDR3 nucleotides read TGTGCCAGCAGTGGTGGGGGGGCTGATCAGCCCCAGCATTTT. It encodes CASSGGGADQPQHF.